This T cell receptor beta chain was sequenced in a study of T cell repertoires in cytomegalovirus infection. Study context: Matching HLA type, along with CMV infection, was indicated by public TCR beta signatures. Study-wide results and limits: Within the response measured ex vivo, HLA-C-restricted CMV-specific TCR beta clonotypes were dominant.

TCRdb re-analysed the reads in MiXCR, keeping a single row per CDR3 protein. There are a few hundred thousand distinct CDR3 sequences in the sample; over 35% occur only once, and 48% lies in the top ten. Note on this clonotype: The target antigen is unknown.

Germline values: CDR1 SGHRS, CDR2 YFSETQ. This CDR3 spans 16 amino acids. V was shortened by 0 bases and J by 7 bases, with 16 bases between the two germline ends. Sequencing used cultured PBMCs, obtained from culture after CMV antigen stimulation. This sequence joins TRBV5-1 and TRBJ2-2; no definite D call. This clonotype originated in a human donor in good health (CMV status not recorded). Some clones in this sample may be carry-over from other donors' samples. Here the CDR3 DNA reads TGCGCCAGCAGCTTGGATATGGCAGGATATGGCGGGGAGCTGTTTTTT. This encodes CASSLDMAGYGGELFF.